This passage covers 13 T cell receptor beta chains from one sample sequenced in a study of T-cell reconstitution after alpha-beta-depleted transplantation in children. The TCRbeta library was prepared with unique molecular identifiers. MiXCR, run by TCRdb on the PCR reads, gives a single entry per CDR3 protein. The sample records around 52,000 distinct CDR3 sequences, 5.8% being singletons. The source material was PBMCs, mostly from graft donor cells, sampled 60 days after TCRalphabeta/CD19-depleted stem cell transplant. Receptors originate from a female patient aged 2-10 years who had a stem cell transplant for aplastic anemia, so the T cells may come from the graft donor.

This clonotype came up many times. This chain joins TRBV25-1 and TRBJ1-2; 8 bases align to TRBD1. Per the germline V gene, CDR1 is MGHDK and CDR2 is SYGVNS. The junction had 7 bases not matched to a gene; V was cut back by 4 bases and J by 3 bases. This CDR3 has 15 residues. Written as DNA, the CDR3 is TGTGCCAGCAGTGGGGGGACAGGTTATCACTATGGCTACACCTTC. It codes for CASSGGTGYHYGYTF.

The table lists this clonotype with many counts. The CDR3 bases are TGTGCCAGCAGTTTAGGAGCGGGGGATTCCTACAATGAGCAGTTCTTC. It specifies CASSLGAGDSYNEQFF. The V call is TRBV12-3 or TRBV12-4, the J call TRBJ2-1; 8 nucleotides line up with TRBD2. The CDR3 is 16 amino acids. The ends lost 1 base at V and 1 base at J; junction bases unmatched: 3.

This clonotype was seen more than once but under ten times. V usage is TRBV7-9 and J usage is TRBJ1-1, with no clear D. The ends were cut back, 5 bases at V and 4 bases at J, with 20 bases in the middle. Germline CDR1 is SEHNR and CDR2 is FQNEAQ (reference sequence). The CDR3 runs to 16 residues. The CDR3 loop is CASSTSQRSEGTEAFF. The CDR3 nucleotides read TGTGCCAGCAGCACCTCCCAGCGGAGCGAAGGCACTGAAGCTTTCTTT. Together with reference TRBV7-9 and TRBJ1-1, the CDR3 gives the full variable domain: DTGVSQNPRHKITKRGQNVTFRCDPISEHNRLYWYRQTLGQGPEFLTYFQNEAQLEKSRLLSDRFSAERPKGSFSTLEIQRTEQGDSAMYLCASSTSQRSEGTEAFFGQGTRLTVV.

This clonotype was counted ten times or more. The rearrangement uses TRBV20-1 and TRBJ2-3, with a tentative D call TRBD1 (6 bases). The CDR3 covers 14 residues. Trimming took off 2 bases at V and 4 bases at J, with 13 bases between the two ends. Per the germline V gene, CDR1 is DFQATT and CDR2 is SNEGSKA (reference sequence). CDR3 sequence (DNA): TGCAGTGCTAGACATTGGTACAGGGCAGATACGCAGTATTTT. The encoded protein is CSARHWYRADTQYF.

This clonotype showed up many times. CDR3 nucleotides: TGCAGTGCTACCTACACAGTTCGCACTGAAGCTTTCTTT. This encodes CSATYTVRTEAFF. The J gene is TRBJ1-1, the V gene TRBV20-1; D is uncertain. The CDR3 loop spans 13 amino acids. Per germline, CDR1 DFQATT and CDR2 SNEGSKA (reference sequence). Trimming stripped 4 bases from V and 4 bases from J, with 13 bases between.

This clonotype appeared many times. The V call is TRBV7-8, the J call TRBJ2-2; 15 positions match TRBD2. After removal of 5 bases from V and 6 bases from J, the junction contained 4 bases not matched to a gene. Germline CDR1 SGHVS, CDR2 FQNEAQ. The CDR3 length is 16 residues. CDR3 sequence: CASSRTSGREAGELFF. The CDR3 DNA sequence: TGTGCCAGCAGCCGGACTAGCGGGAGGGAAGCCGGGGAGCTGTTTTTT.

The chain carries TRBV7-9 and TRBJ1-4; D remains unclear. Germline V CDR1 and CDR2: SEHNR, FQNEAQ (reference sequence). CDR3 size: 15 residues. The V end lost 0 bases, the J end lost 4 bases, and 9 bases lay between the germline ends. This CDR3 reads CASSLAGRSNEKLFF. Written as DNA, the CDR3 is TGTGCCAGCAGCTTAGCCGGACGTAGTAATGAAAAACTGTTTTTT.

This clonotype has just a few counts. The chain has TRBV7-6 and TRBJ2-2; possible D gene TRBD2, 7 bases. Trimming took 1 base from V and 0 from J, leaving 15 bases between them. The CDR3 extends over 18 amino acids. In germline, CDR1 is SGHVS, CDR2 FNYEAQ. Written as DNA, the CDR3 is TGTGCCAGCAGCTTAGAGTTCGGGGGGCCCTCGAACACCGGGGAGCTGTTTTTT. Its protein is CASSLEFGGPSNTGELFF.

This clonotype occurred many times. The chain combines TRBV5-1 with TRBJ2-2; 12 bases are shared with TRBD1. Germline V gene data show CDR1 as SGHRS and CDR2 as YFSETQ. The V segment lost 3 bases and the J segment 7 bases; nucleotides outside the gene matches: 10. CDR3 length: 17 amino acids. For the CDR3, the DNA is TGCGCCAGCAGCTCGATTCCGGGACAGGGGGCGATCGGGGAGCTGTTTTTT. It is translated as CASSSIPGQGAIGELFF.

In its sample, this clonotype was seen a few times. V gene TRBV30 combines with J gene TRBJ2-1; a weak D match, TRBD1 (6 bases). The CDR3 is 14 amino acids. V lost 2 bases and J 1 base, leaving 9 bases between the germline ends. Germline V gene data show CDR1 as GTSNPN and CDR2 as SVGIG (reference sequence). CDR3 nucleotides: TGTGCCTGGAGTAGGGACAAATCCTACAATGAGCAGTTCTTC. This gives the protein CAWSRDKSYNEQFF.

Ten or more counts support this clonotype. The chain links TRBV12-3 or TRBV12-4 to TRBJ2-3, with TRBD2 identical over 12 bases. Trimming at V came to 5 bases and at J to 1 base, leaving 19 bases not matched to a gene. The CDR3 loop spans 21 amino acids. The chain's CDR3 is CASSKRLAGEHRYGGTDTQYF. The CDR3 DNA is TGTGCCAGCAGTAAGCGACTAGCGGGGGAACATCGTTATGGGGGCACAGATACGCAGTATTTT.

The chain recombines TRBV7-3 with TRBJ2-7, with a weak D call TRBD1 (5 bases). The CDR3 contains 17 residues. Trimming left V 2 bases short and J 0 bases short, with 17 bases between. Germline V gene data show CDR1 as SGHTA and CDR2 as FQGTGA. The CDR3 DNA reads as TGTGCCAGCAGCTTATTAGGAGCAGGGTCGGGCTCCTACGAGCAGTACTTC. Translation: CASSLLGAGSGSYEQYF.

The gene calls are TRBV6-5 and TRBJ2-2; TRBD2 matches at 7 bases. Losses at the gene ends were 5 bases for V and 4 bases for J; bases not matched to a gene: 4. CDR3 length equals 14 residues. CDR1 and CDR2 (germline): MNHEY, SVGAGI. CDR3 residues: CASSPGRATGELFF. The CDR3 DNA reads TGTGCCAGCAGTCCGGGGAGGGCCACCGGGGAGCTGTTTTTT.